This is a list of T cell receptor beta chains from one sample in a study of technical replicates of blood from several donors. The assay was immunoSEQ multiplex PCR, and TCRdb's table has in-frame clones only and misses some. The sample consists of 80,000 to 95,000 clones, 96% of them appearing once. Sequenced material: T cells isolated from PBMCs. These receptors all stem from a human donor in good health. CDR3s include the opening cysteine and the closing phenylalanine or tryptophan. A D gene is named only where the DNA matches it firmly. The listing skips clone size in some rows; elsewhere it reads once, few, many or a size class.

j_call: TRBJ2-3
clone_size: NA
cdr3_length: 15
d_call: NA
v_call: TRBV9
cdr3_nt: TGTGCCAGCAGCGTCTACCTAGCTAGCACAGATACGCAGTATTTT
cdr3_aa: CASSVYLASTDTQYF

j_call: TRBJ2-7
clone_size: NA
cdr3_length: 13
d_call: TRBD2
v_call: TRBV28
cdr3_nt: TGTGCCAGCACGGGACTAGCGGGAGTCGAGCAGTACTTC
cdr3_aa: CASTGLAGVEQYF

j_call: TRBJ1-2
clone_size: NA
cdr3_length: 14
d_call: TRBD1
v_call: TRBV25-1
cdr3_nt: TGTGCCAGCAGACGGACAGGGCGAAACTATGGCTACACCTTC
cdr3_aa: CASRRTGRNYGYTF

j_call: TRBJ2-7
clone_size: NA
cdr3_length: 16
d_call: TRBD1
v_call: TRBV29-1
cdr3_nt: TGCAGCGTTGAAGTCCTTGACAGGGGGCTCCCCTACGAGCAGTACTTC
cdr3_aa: CSVEVLDRGLPYEQYF

j_call: TRBJ1-5
clone_size: NA
cdr3_length: 14
d_call: NA
v_call: TRBV7-6
cdr3_nt: TGTGCCAGCAGCTATAACCCAGGGGATCAGCCCCAGCATTTT
cdr3_aa: CASSYNPGDQPQHF

j_call: TRBJ2-1
clone_size: NA
cdr3_length: 16
d_call: TRBD2
v_call: TRBV9
cdr3_nt: TGTGCCAGCAGCGAAAGGACTAGCGGGATTTACAATGAGCAGTTCTTC
cdr3_aa: CASSERTSGIYNEQFF

j_call: TRBJ2-7
clone_size: NA
cdr3_length: 13
d_call: NA
v_call: TRBV29-1
cdr3_nt: TGCAGCGTTGAGGCAGGGAAATCCTACGAGCAGTACTTC
cdr3_aa: CSVEAGKSYEQYF

j_call: TRBJ1-1
clone_size: NA
cdr3_length: 15
d_call: NA
v_call: TRBV27
cdr3_nt: TGTGCCAGCAGTTCCCGCAGGGTGGGCGGCACTGAAGCTTTCTTT
cdr3_aa: CASSSRRVGGTEAFF

j_call: TRBJ2-1
clone_size: NA
cdr3_length: 15
d_call: TRBD2
v_call: TRBV2
cdr3_nt: TGTGCCAGCACACAGACTAGCGGTACCTACAATGAGCAGTTCTTC
cdr3_aa: CASTQTSGTYNEQFF

j_call: TRBJ1-3
clone_size: NA
cdr3_length: 11
d_call: NA
v_call: TRBV18
cdr3_nt: TGTGCCAGCTCAGCGGGAAACACCATATATTTT
cdr3_aa: CASSAGNTIYF

j_call: TRBJ2-6
clone_size: once
cdr3_length: 15
d_call: NA
v_call: TRBV19
cdr3_nt: TGTGCCAGTAGTCTCCAGCGGACTGGGGCCAACGTCCTGACTTTC
cdr3_aa: CASSLQRTGANVLTF

j_call: TRBJ1-5
clone_size: NA
cdr3_length: 18
d_call: NA
v_call: TRBV2
cdr3_nt: TGTGCCAGCAGTGAATTTCCTCTCCAAGGGGCCAGCGAAGGGCCCCAGCATTTT
cdr3_aa: CASSEFPLQGASEGPQHF

j_call: TRBJ2-1
clone_size: NA
cdr3_length: 13
d_call: TRBD1
v_call: TRBV13
cdr3_nt: TGTGCCAGCACCGGGGACAGGCCCAATGAGCAGTTCTTC
cdr3_aa: CASTGDRPNEQFF

j_call: TRBJ2-1
clone_size: NA
cdr3_length: 14
d_call: NA
v_call: TRBV7-9
cdr3_nt: TGTGCCAGCAGCTTTGGGGGCGCTTACAATGAGCAGTTCTTC
cdr3_aa: CASSFGGAYNEQFF

j_call: TRBJ2-7
clone_size: once
cdr3_length: 14
d_call: NA
v_call: TRBV19
cdr3_nt: TGTGCCAGTAGTGTAGCGGAGGGAACTCGCGAGCAGTACTTC
cdr3_aa: CASSVAEGTREQYF

j_call: TRBJ1-4
clone_size: NA
cdr3_length: 14
d_call: TRBD1
v_call: TRBV7-6
cdr3_nt: TGTGCCAGCAGCTTGGACAGGGGGCATGAAAAACTGTTTTTT
cdr3_aa: CASSLDRGHEKLFF

j_call: TRBJ2-1
clone_size: NA
cdr3_length: 14
d_call: NA
v_call: TRBV28
cdr3_nt: TGTGCCAGCTCCTTAAGCGGACCCTACAATGAGCAGTTCTTC
cdr3_aa: CASSLSGPYNEQFF

j_call: TRBJ2-6
clone_size: NA
cdr3_length: 17
d_call: NA
v_call: TRBV7-9
cdr3_nt: TGTGCCAGCATGGGGGGAAGGGGGCTTTTTGGGGCCAACGTCCTGACTTTC
cdr3_aa: CASMGGRGLFGANVLTF

j_call: TRBJ2-7
clone_size: NA
cdr3_length: 14
d_call: TRBD2
v_call: TRBV28
cdr3_nt: TGTGCCAGCAACCCAGCGGGAAGCTCCTACGAGCAGTACTTC
cdr3_aa: CASNPAGSSYEQYF

j_call: TRBJ2-5
clone_size: NA
cdr3_length: 14
d_call: NA
v_call: TRBV5-1
cdr3_nt: TGCGCCAGCAGCTTGGCCCGACTAGGAGAGACCCAGTACTTC
cdr3_aa: CASSLARLGETQYF

j_call: TRBJ1-3
clone_size: once
cdr3_length: 16
d_call: NA
v_call: TRBV19
cdr3_nt: TGTGCCAGTACCTTGATGGACAGCTCCTCTGGAAACACCATATATTTT
cdr3_aa: CASTLMDSSSGNTIYF

j_call: TRBJ1-4
clone_size: NA
cdr3_length: 14
d_call: NA
v_call: TRBV19
cdr3_nt: TGTGCCAGTAGTATAAGAGCGCTTAATGAAAAACTGTTTTTT
cdr3_aa: CASSIRALNEKLFF

j_call: TRBJ2-7
clone_size: NA
cdr3_length: 14
d_call: NA
v_call: TRBV11-2
cdr3_nt: TGTGCCAGCAGCTTACCCGGGTTCACCTACGAGCAGTACTTC
cdr3_aa: CASSLPGFTYEQYF

j_call: TRBJ2-1
clone_size: NA
cdr3_length: 14
d_call: NA
v_call: TRBV7-9
cdr3_nt: TGTGCCAGCAGCTTAGGGACAGCCTACAATGAGCAGTTCTTC
cdr3_aa: CASSLGTAYNEQFF

j_call: TRBJ2-7
clone_size: NA
cdr3_length: 17
d_call: TRBD2
v_call: TRBV4-1
cdr3_nt: TGCGCCAGCAGCCAAGCAGGAGGTAGCGGGTTTACCTACGAGCAGTACTTC
cdr3_aa: CASSQAGGSGFTYEQYF

j_call: TRBJ2-3
clone_size: NA
cdr3_length: 15
d_call: TRBD2
v_call: TRBV7-8
cdr3_nt: TGTGCCAGCAGCTTCCTAGCGGGAGTGCCAGATACGCAGTATTTT
cdr3_aa: CASSFLAGVPDTQYF

j_call: TRBJ1-1
clone_size: NA
cdr3_length: 18
d_call: NA
v_call: TRBV21-1
cdr3_nt: TGTGCCAGCAGCAAGTACGACAGGGGGCTTTGGATGAACACTGAAGCTTTCTTT
cdr3_aa: CASSKYDRGLWMNTEAFF

j_call: TRBJ2-1
clone_size: NA
cdr3_length: 14
d_call: NA
v_call: TRBV15
cdr3_nt: TGTGCCACCAGAGCAGCGGCCTCCTACAATGAGCAGTTCTTC
cdr3_aa: CATRAAASYNEQFF